These 18 T cell receptor beta chains came from one sample sequenced in a study of shared clonotypes between healthy human individuals. This table comes from immunoSEQ multiplex PCR, and its TCRdb copy is limited to in-frame clones, with some not included. The sample consists of about a million clones, around 80% of them appearing once. Material for sequencing was memory CD4+ T cells sorted from blood. Documented subset: CD45RA-negative fraction. These receptor sequences come from a man younger than 35 in good health.

This rearrangement joins TRBV29-1 to TRBJ2-5; the D gene is possibly TRBD2 (6 bases). V was shortened by 3 bases and J by 1 base, with 12 bases between the two germline ends. The germline V gene encodes CDR1 SQVTM and CDR2 ANQGSEA. CDR3 length: 14 residues. CDR3 residues: CSVDGGLPQETQYF. CDR3 coding DNA: TGCAGCGTTGACGGGGGACTGCCCCAAGAGACCCAGTACTTC.

This clone was recorded once. CDR3 residues: CAWDISGNTIYF. CDR3 bases: TGTGCCTGGGACATCTCTGGAAACACCATATATTTT. J is TRBJ1-3 and V is TRBV30; D not certain. CDR3 length: 12 residues. V was shortened by 5 bases and J by 0 bases, with 5 bases between the two germline ends. Germline values: CDR1 GTSNPN, CDR2 SVGIG (reference sequence).

The rearrangement uses TRBV29-1 and TRBJ1-1, with 7 positions matching TRBD1. CDR1 and CDR2 from the germline V gene are SQVTM and ANQGSEA. This CDR3 comprises 13 residues. Trimming took 3 bases from V and 1 from J; bases not matched to a gene: 2. CDR3 sequence: CSVETGSNTEAFF. The CDR3 nucleotides are TGCAGCGTTGAGACAGGGTCGAACACTGAAGCTTTCTTT. The entire variable domain, with the rest obtained from reference TRBV29-1 and TRBJ1-1, is as follows: SAVISQKPSRDICQRGTSLTIQCQVDSQVTMMFWYRQQPGQSLTLIATANQGSEATYESGFVIDKFPISRPNLTFSTLTVSNMSPEDSSIYLCSVETGSNTEAFFGQGTRLTVV.

The chain employs TRBV5-1 and TRBJ1-3; perhaps TRBD1 as D (5 bases). The V end lost 3 bases, the J end lost 9 bases, and 13 bases lay between the germline ends. This CDR3 contains 13 residues. Looked up from germline, CDR1 is SGHRS and CDR2 is YFSETQ. The CDR3 spells CASSSDPGVTIYF. Here the CDR3 DNA reads TGCGCCAGCAGCTCGGACCCGGGGGTCACCATATATTTT.

The rearrangement links TRBV14 to TRBJ2-7; 8 nucleotides agree with TRBD2. Trimming cost V 5 bases and J 6 bases; bases outside gene matches: 9. The germline V gene encodes CDR1 SGHDN and CDR2 FVKESK. The CDR3 is made up of 14 amino acids. The CDR3: CASSSYSGIGEQYF. CDR3 coding DNA: TGTGCCAGCAGCTCCTATAGCGGGATCGGCGAGCAGTACTTC.

The chain recombines TRBV4-3 with TRBJ1-4, with D unresolved. Trimming removed 4 bases from V and 3 bases from J, with 12 bases in between. Germline V CDR1 and CDR2: LGHNA, YSLEER. This CDR3 comprises 15 residues. The CDR3 loop reads CASSRGPEANEKLFF. The CDR3 DNA reads TGCGCCAGCAGCCGAGGACCGGAGGCTAATGAAAAACTGTTTTTT.

V usage is TRBV25-1 and J usage is TRBJ2-4; 9 nucleotides match TRBD1. The CDR3 totals 15 residues. V trimming: 4 bases; J trimming: 9 bases; junction bases outside the gene matches: 10. CDR1 MGHDK and CDR2 SYGVNS come from the germline V gene. CDR3 sequence (DNA): TGTGCCAGCAGTGCCACTACCGGGACAGGGAGCATTCAGTACTTC. Encoded protein: CASSATTGTGSIQYF.

CDR3 bases: TGTGCCAGCAGCCCTGGGGGGAATAGCAATCAGCCCCAGCATTTT. This gives the protein CASSPGGNSNQPQHF. The chain combines TRBV5-8 with TRBJ1-5; perhaps TRBD1 as D (5 bases). Deletions cut 4 bases from V and 0 bases from J, with 11 bases between. CDR1 is SGHTS and CDR2 is YDEGEE in the germline V gene. This CDR3 spans 15 amino acids.

This clone was recorded a few times. This chain connects TRBV15 to TRBJ2-2, with TRBD1 as a possible D gene (5 bases). This CDR3 has 15 residues. Germline values: CDR1 LNHNV, CDR2 YYDKDF (reference sequence). Trimming took 1 base from V and 1 from J, leaving 7 bases between them. This CDR3 reads CATSRAQVNTGELFF. The DNA of the CDR3 is TGTGCCACCAGCAGAGCACAGGTGAACACCGGGGAGCTGTTTTTT.

This sequence joins TRBV6-1 and TRBJ1-5; D is ambiguous. The V end was cut by 4 bases, the J end by 7 bases, with 11 bases between. Germline loops: CDR1 MNHNS, CDR2 SASEGT. This CDR3 region has 13 residues. CDR3 in amino acids: CASSAAVSQPQHF. The CDR3 nucleotides are TGTGCCAGCAGTGCGGCTGTGAGCCAGCCCCAGCATTTT.

The chain has TRBV19 and TRBJ2-2, with TRBD2 identical over 7 bases. The germline gives CDR1 LNHDA, CDR2 SQIVND (reference sequence). V shed 6 bases and J 0 bases; nucleotides not matched to a gene: 7. CDR3 size: 16 residues. The CDR3 sequence is CASRATSTANTGELFF. The DNA of the CDR3 is TGTGCCAGTAGGGCGACTAGCACCGCGAACACCGGGGAGCTGTTTTTT.

The CDR3 is CASSSPGQGQETQYF. The CDR3 DNA reads TGTGCCAGCAGTTCCCCCGGCCAGGGACAAGAGACCCAGTACTTC. This chain uses TRBV6-6 with TRBJ2-5; TRBD1 might be the D (5 bases). CDR3 length: 15 residues. Trimming cost V 4 bases and J 2 bases, with 14 bases left between them. The germline CDR1 and CDR2 sequences are MNHNY and SVGAGI (reference sequence).

This clone turned up a few times. The chain has TRBV2 and TRBJ1-6; D is unresolved. The CDR3 consists of 15 residues. Per germline, CDR1 SNHLY and CDR2 FYNNEI. Trimming took off 3 bases at V and 7 bases at J, with 13 bases between the two ends. This CDR3 reads CASSEGGKKNSPLHF. DNA of the CDR3: TGTGCCAGCAGTGAGGGAGGGAAGAAGAATTCACCCCTCCACTTT. Together with reference TRBV2 and TRBJ1-6, the CDR3 gives the full variable domain: EPEVTQTPSHQVTQMGQEVILRCVPISNHLYFYWYRQILGQKVEFLVSFYNNEISEKSEIFDDQFSVERPDGSNFTLKIRSTKLEDSAMYFCASSEGGKKNSPLHFGNGTRLTVT.

The chain employs TRBV11-3 and TRBJ2-7, with 8 bases identical to TRBD1. The V gene end was trimmed by 3 bases and the J gene end by 6 bases; junction bases not matched to a gene: 7. In germline, CDR1 is SGHNT, CDR2 YENEEA. The CDR3 covers 14 residues. The CDR3 region is CASSLGQVFSEQYF. The CDR3 nucleotides read TGTGCCAGCAGCTTGGGACAGGTCTTCTCCGAGCAGTACTTC.

The rearrangement joins TRBV7-9 to TRBJ2-7; 8 bases line up with TRBD1. Per germline, CDR1 SEHNR and CDR2 FQNEAQ (reference sequence). The CDR3 is 13 residues long. The V gene end was trimmed by 3 bases and the J gene end by 5 bases; junction bases not matched to a gene: 3. The CDR3: CASSLAGGNEQYF. In DNA, the CDR3 is TGTGCCAGCAGCTTGGCAGGGGGCAACGAGCAGTACTTC.

J is TRBJ2-2 and V is TRBV11-2, with no clear D. CDR1 is SGHAT, CDR2 FQNNGV, per germline. V was pared by 0 bases and J by 3 bases, with 8 bases between. The CDR3 runs 15 residues. The CDR3 DNA is TGTGCCAGCAGCTTAGATCGGCACGACACCGGGGAGCTGTTTTTT. It specifies CASSLDRHDTGELFF.

This clone was seen more than once but under ten times. Other nucleotide sequences from this sample produce the same CDR3. The rearrangement joins TRBV19 to TRBJ1-5; a possible D gene is TRBD1 (6 bases). Looked up from germline, CDR1 is LNHDA and CDR2 is SQIVND (reference sequence). CDR3 length equals 14 residues. V lost 5 bases and J lost 2, with 10 bases in between. CDR3 protein: CASSPQGGNQPQHF. For the CDR3, the DNA is TGTGCCAGTAGTCCACAGGGAGGCAATCAGCCCCAGCATTTT.

With respect to this clone: Other nucleotide sequences in the sample specify the same CDR3. CDR3 nucleotides: TGTGCCAGCAGCTTAGTCAGACAAGAGACCCAGTACTTC. As protein: CASSLVRQETQYF. This sequence joins TRBV7-2 and TRBJ2-5; no firm D call. Trimming took 1 base from V and 2 from J, leaving 5 bases between them. Germline V gene sequence: CDR1 SGHTA, CDR2 FQGNSA. The CDR3 sequence is 13 residues long. Combining the CDR3 with reference TRBV7-2 and TRBJ2-5 gives the whole variable domain GAGVSQSPSNKVTEKGKDVELRCDPISGHTALYWYRQSLGQGLEFLIYFQGNSAPDKSGLPSDRFSAERTGGSVSTLTIQRTQQEDSAVYLCASSLVRQETQYFGPGTRLLVL.